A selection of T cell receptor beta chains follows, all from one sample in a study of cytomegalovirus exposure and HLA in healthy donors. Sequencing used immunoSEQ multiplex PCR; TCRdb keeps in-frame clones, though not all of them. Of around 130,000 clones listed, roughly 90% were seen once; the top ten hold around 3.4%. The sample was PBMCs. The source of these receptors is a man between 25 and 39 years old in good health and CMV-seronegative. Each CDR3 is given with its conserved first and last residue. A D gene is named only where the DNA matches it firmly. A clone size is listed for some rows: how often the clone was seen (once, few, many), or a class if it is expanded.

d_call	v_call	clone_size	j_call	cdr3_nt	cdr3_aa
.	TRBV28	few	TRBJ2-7	TGTGCCAGCAGTTTCGACTCCATCCCCTACGAGCAGTACTTC	CASSFDSIPYEQYF
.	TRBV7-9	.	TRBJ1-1	TGTGCCAGCAGCCCCCAAAACATTGGTAACACTGAAGCTTTCTTT	CASSPQNIGNTEAFF
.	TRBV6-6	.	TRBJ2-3	TGTGCCAGCAGTTCAACCGGGACACCTCCAGATACGCAGTATTTT	CASSSTGTPPDTQYF
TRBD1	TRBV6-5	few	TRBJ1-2	TGTGCCAGCAGTTACTCCCGGACAGGGGGCGGCTATGGCTACACCTTC	CASSYSRTGGGYGYTF
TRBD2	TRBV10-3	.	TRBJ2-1	TGTGCCATCAGTGAGCGGGGGGACTCCTACAATGAGCAGTTCTTC	CAISERGDSYNEQFF
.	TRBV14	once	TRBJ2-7	TGTGCCAGCAGCCATCCCATAGGGGGATTCTACGAGCAGTACTTC	CASSHPIGGFYEQYF
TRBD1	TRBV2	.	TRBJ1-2	TGTGCCAGCAGTCTAGGACAGGCGATCTATGGCTACACCTTC	CASSLGQAIYGYTF
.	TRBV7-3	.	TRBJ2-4	TGTGCCAGCAGCTTAGCCGGGACTGTCAAAAACATTCAGTACTTC	CASSLAGTVKNIQYF
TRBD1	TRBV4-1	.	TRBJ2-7	TGCGCCAGCAGCCAAGTTGGCCTCGGACAGGGGGTTTACGAGCAGTACTTC	CASSQVGLGQGVYEQYF
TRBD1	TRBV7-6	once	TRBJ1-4	TGTGCCAGCAGCTTACAGAGCGCAGGGGGACTGTTTTTT	CASSLQSAGGLFF
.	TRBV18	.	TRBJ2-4	TGTGCCAGCTCACCCGAACTAGCCAAAAACATTCAGTACTTC	CASSPELAKNIQYF